This T cell receptor beta chain was recorded in a study of blood T cell repertoires in COVID-19. As for the study in general: The samples span acute and convalescent COVID-19 from the United States, Italy and Spain. PBMCs, B-cell-depleted T cells, or T cells were the source of the cDNA or gDNA that made up the material.

Germline V gene lookup returns CDR1 MGHRA and CDR2 YSYEKL. This CDR3 spans 16 amino acids. Trimming removed 0 bases at V and 4 bases at J, with 13 bases between. Profiling relied on immunoSEQ multiplex PCR, and the TCRdb table lists in-frame clones only, not all of them. The table shows about 270,000 clones, with around 86% occurring only once. The sequence came from a man aged 40-49 years with active or convalescent COVID-19. This chain uses TRBV4-1 with TRBJ1-5; D is ambiguous. The sequencing sample was made of peripheral blood. The CDR3 spells CASSQDFNGGNQPQHF. The CDR3 DNA follows: TGCGCCAGCAGCCAAGATTTTAACGGAGGGAATCAGCCCCAGCATTTT.